This T cell receptor beta chain was captured in a study of blood T cell repertoires in COVID-19. CDR1 and CDR2 (germline): MNHNY, SVGAGI (reference sequence). V lost 5 bases and J 0 bases, leaving 18 bases between the germline ends. The CDR3 contains 17 residues. Clones were read by immunoSEQ multiplex PCR, and TCRdb kept only the in-frame ones, dropping some. The sample lists 250,000 to 350,000 clones; approximately 90% were seen once. The V and J genes are TRBV6-6 and TRBJ2-3, with D perhaps TRBD1 (5 bases). The TCR sequence derives from a woman between 55 and 75 years old with acute or convalescent COVID-19. Sequences were obtained from peripheral blood. CDR3 nucleotide sequence: TGTGCCAGCAGTCAGACTTTACAGGCCATTAGCACAGATACGCAGTATTTT. It encodes CASSQTLQAISTDTQYF.